Below, 24 T cell receptor beta chains from the same sample are listed, as sequenced in a study of cytomegalovirus exposure and HLA in healthy donors. 13 Jbeta primers and 60 Vbeta primers were used for the PCR. Clones were sequenced by immunoSEQ multiplex PCR, and TCRdb holds only the in-frame ones, with some missing. The sample shows tens of thousands of clones, about 72% of them seen only once. Sequencing input: PBMCs. Receptors were obtained from a man aged 30 to 45 in good health and CMV-seronegative.

The chain carries TRBV11-2 and TRBJ1-1; D uncertain. CDR1 SGHAT and CDR2 FQNNGV come from the germline V gene. The CDR3 contains 14 residues. V was cut by 4 bases and J by 5 bases, with 14 bases left in between. The DNA of the CDR3 is TGTGCCAGCAGCTACCCAACACGCGGGACTGAAGCTTTCTTT. Translating it yields CASSYPTRGTEAFF.

This clone was recorded only once. The genes are TRBV6-5 and TRBJ2-7, with 9 bases fitting TRBD1. This CDR3 region has 15 residues. The trim removed 7 bases at V and 2 bases at J, leaving 9 bases unmatched. Germline CDR1 and CDR2: MNHEY and SVGAGI. DNA of the CDR3: TGTGCCAGCACCCAAGGACAGGGGATTACCTACGAGCAGTACTTC. Translated, it gives CASTQGQGITYEQYF.

This clone came up a few times. The chain recombines TRBV4-1 with TRBJ2-7, with D maybe TRBD1 (5 bases). The V and J ends lost 2 bases and 0 bases respectively, with 17 bases between them. CDR1 and CDR2 from the germline V gene are MGHRA and YSYEKL. The CDR3 is 17 amino acids. CDR3 nucleotide sequence: TGCGCCAGCAGCCAACACGCGGCGCAGGGTGCCTCCTACGAGCAGTACTTC. Its protein is CASSQHAAQGASYEQYF.

This rearrangement joins TRBV4-3 to TRBJ2-3, with D tentatively TRBD1 (5 bases). Trimming cost V 1 base and J 0 bases, with 8 bases left between them. There are 15 residues in the CDR3. Germline-derived CDR1 and CDR2 are LGHNA and YSLEER. The CDR3 protein is CASSQGRVSTDTQYF. In DNA form, the CDR3 reads TGCGCCAGCAGCCAAGGCAGGGTTAGCACAGATACGCAGTATTTT.

V gene TRBV5-4 combines with J gene TRBJ2-4; 8 nucleotides agree with TRBD2. The J segment lost 2 bases and the V segment lost 3 bases, leaving 13 bases of the junction unmatched. Germline V gene data show CDR1 as SGHNT and CDR2 as YYREEE (reference sequence). This CDR3 has 18 amino acids. CDR3 region: CASSSWGMAGGPKNIQYF. The CDR3 DNA reads TGTGCCAGCAGCTCCTGGGGGATGGCGGGAGGCCCCAAAAACATTCAGTACTTC.

The J gene is TRBJ2-1, the V gene TRBV7-9; D is perhaps TRBD2 (6 bases). Germline loops: CDR1 SEHNR, CDR2 FQNEAQ (reference sequence). V gave up 8 bases and J gave up 11 bases, with 19 bases separating them. The CDR3 totals 13 residues. The CDR3 protein is CASGAGTSGKQFF. The CDR3 region has the DNA TGTGCCAGCGGGGCCGGGACTTCGGGTAAGCAGTTCTTC.

This clone was observed a handful of times. V usage is TRBV30 and J usage is TRBJ2-1, with a tentative D call TRBD2 (6 bases). CDR1 and CDR2 (germline): GTSNPN, SVGIG (reference sequence). This CDR3 spans 14 amino acids. V shed 4 bases and J shed 2 bases, with 12 bases lying between them. The CDR3: CAWNGGWTYNEQFF. CDR3 bases: TGTGCCTGGAATGGGGGGTGGACCTACAATGAGCAGTTCTTC.

The chain uses TRBV28 and TRBJ1-1, with D perhaps TRBD1 (6 bases). This CDR3 spans 14 amino acids. V lost 4 bases, J lost 4 bases, and 13 bases lay in between. Germline V gene sequence: CDR1 MDHEN, CDR2 SYDVKM. As DNA, the CDR3 is TGTGCCAGCAGTTCCTACAGGGTTAGCACTGAAGCTTTCTTT. Translation: CASSSYRVSTEAFF.

Note on this clone: Other nucleotide sequences from this sample produce the same CDR3. CDR3 region: CASSPGVRGYGYTF. CDR3 DNA: TGTGCCAGCAGTCCTGGGGTCAGGGGATACGGCTACACCTTC. The chain links TRBV6-4 to TRBJ1-2, with D tentatively TRBD1 (6 bases). This CDR3 has 14 residues. The V and J ends lost 5 bases and 8 bases respectively, with 18 bases between them. From germline, CDR1 is MRHNA and CDR2 SNTAGT.

V is TRBV2 and J is TRBJ2-7; 10 bases fit TRBD1. The CDR3 is 12 residues long. Germline CDR1 is SNHLY and CDR2 is FYNNEI. Trimming removed 6 bases from V and 5 bases from J; junction bases left unmatched: 1. The CDR3 DNA is TGTGCCAGCAGGGGACAGGGGAACGAGCAGTACTTC. This codes for CASRGQGNEQYF.

This chain links TRBV6-6 with TRBJ2-7, with 13 nucleotides matching TRBD2. The CDR3 is 16 amino acids. V lost 2 bases, J lost 2 bases, and 3 bases stayed unmatched. Germline CDR1 and CDR2: MNHNY and SVGAGI (reference sequence). The CDR3 DNA sequence: TGTGCCAGCAGTTACACTACTAGCGGGGGGGCCTACGAGCAGTACTTC. Its protein product is CASSYTTSGGAYEQYF.

This sequence joins TRBV6-5 and TRBJ2-7, with 7 bases lining up with TRBD2. J lost 1 base, V lost 10 bases, and 4 bases had no gene match. The germline V gene encodes CDR1 MNHEY and CDR2 SVGAGI. The length of the CDR3 is 12 residues. CDR3 nucleotide sequence: TGTGCCACTCACGGGGGGTCCTACGAGCAGTACTTC. Translating it yields CATHGGSYEQYF.

V gene TRBV7-3 combines with J gene TRBJ2-4; TRBD1 is a possible D gene (6 bases). V lost 5 bases and J 6 bases, leaving 11 bases between the germline ends. Germline-derived CDR1 and CDR2 are SGHTA and FQGTGA. The CDR3 spans 13 residues. The CDR3 bases are TGTGCCAGCAGCCTAAGCAGGGGAAACATTCAGTACTTC. This translates into CASSLSRGNIQYF.

This clone appeared a single time. The V call is TRBV5-1, the J call TRBJ1-3; 7 nucleotides align to TRBD1. From germline, CDR1 is SGHRS and CDR2 YFSETQ. Trimming cost V 6 bases and J 0 bases; bases outside gene matches: 9. The CDR3 runs to 16 residues. The CDR3 nucleotides read TGCGCCAGCATGCGGGACAGAGGACGCTCTGGAAACACCATATATTTT. Translating it yields CASMRDRGRSGNTIYF.

The chain has TRBV5-5 and TRBJ2-2, with D possibly matching TRBD1 (5 bases). Germline V gene lookup returns CDR1 SGHKS and CDR2 YYEKEE (reference sequence). V was shortened by 0 bases and J by 4 bases, with 16 bases between the two germline ends. The CDR3 covers 17 residues. In DNA, the CDR3 is TGTGCCAGCAGCTTGGTTGGGGCAACAAGACCCACCGGGGAGCTGTTTTTT. Protein product: CASSLVGATRPTGELFF. Using reference TRBV5-5 and TRBJ2-2 for the parts outside the CDR3, the full variable domain is DAGVTQSPTHLIKTRGQQVTLRCSPISGHKSVSWYQQVLGQGPQFIFQYYEKEERGRGNFPDRFSARQFPNYSSELNVNALLLGDSALYLCASSLVGATRPTGELFFGEGSRLTVL.

The chain is built from TRBV6-1 and TRBJ1-2, with no clear D. The V end was cut by 3 bases, the J end by 3 bases, with 8 bases between. The CDR3 is made up of 13 amino acids. Germline-derived CDR1 and CDR2 are MNHNS and SASEGT. CDR3 sequence reads: CASSDLRDYGYTF. CDR3 DNA sequence: TGTGCCAGCAGTGATTTGAGGGACTATGGCTACACCTTC.

V and J are TRBV28 and TRBJ2-2; 9 bases line up with TRBD1. Germline assignment: CDR1 MDHEN and CDR2 SYDVKM. CDR3 length: 14 residues. V was clipped by 11 bases and J by 4 bases; unmatched bases: 8. The CDR3 DNA follows: TGTGCCCTTTACGACAGGGGGGGCACCGGGGAGCTGTTTTTT. Its protein product is CALYDRGGTGELFF.

This rearrangement joins TRBV27 to TRBJ2-7, with unresolved D. V lost 1 base and J lost 2, with 12 bases in between. Germline V lookup: CDR1 MNHEY, CDR2 SMNVEV (reference sequence). This CDR3 region has 15 residues. The CDR3 loop reads CASSLLSSPTYEQYF. The CDR3 region has the DNA TGTGCCAGCAGTTTATTAAGTAGTCCGACCTACGAGCAGTACTTC.

As regards this clone: Other DNA sequences from this sample encode an identical CDR3 as well. This chain connects TRBV28 to TRBJ1-1; 7 positions agree with TRBD1. J lost 1 base, V lost 6 bases, and 2 bases had no gene match. CDR3 length equals 13 residues. Germline CDR1 MDHEN, CDR2 SYDVKM. CDR3 residues: CASRRQGNTEAFF. The DNA of the CDR3 is TGTGCCAGCAGACGACAGGGGAACACTGAAGCTTTCTTT.

This clone was recorded a few times. V is TRBV4-1 and J is TRBJ2-7; the match to TRBD1 covers 9 bases. After removal of 4 bases from V and 1 base from J, the junction contained 5 bases not matched to a gene. This CDR3 is 15 amino acids long. The germline V gene encodes CDR1 MGHRA and CDR2 YSYEKL. Written as DNA, the CDR3 is TGCGCCAGCAGCCCAGGGACAGGGCGGTCCTACGAGCAGTACTTC. As protein: CASSPGTGRSYEQYF.

This chain links TRBV30 with TRBJ2-7; D is possibly TRBD2 (6 bases). The CDR3 runs 17 residues. Germline assignment: CDR1 GTSNPN and CDR2 SVGIG (reference sequence). Trimming removed 0 bases from V and 0 bases from J, with 18 bases in between. The CDR3 is CAWSVRFAGPSSYEQYF. CDR3 DNA: TGTGCCTGGAGTGTTCGATTTGCGGGGCCTAGCTCCTACGAGCAGTACTTC.

This clone was observed once. The chain joins TRBV4-1 to TRBJ2-1; 11 positions agree with TRBD2. The V gene end was trimmed by 6 bases and the J gene end by 5 bases; junction bases not matched to a gene: 6. This CDR3 has 15 residues. From germline, CDR1 is MGHRA and CDR2 YSYEKL. The CDR3 loop is CASRPLAGVNNEQFF. The DNA for the CDR3 is TGCGCCAGCAGACCACTAGCGGGAGTCAACAATGAGCAGTTCTTC.

This chain links TRBV7-2 with TRBJ1-1; 10 bases map to TRBD1. The ends lost 6 bases at V and 7 bases at J; junction bases unmatched: 11. Germline V gives CDR1 SGHTA, CDR2 FQGNSA. CDR3 length equals 15 residues. The CDR3 here is CASSPRQGAGIEAFF. CDR3 sequence (DNA): TGTGCCAGCAGTCCCAGACAGGGGGCGGGGATTGAAGCTTTCTTT.

The CDR3 nucleotides are TGTGCCAGCACCGGGGGATGGCGAGGTGGCTACACCTTC. Amino acid sequence: CASTGGWRGGYTF. The V call is TRBV4-2, the J call TRBJ1-2, with D perhaps TRBD1 (5 bases). The ends were cut back, 7 bases at V and 7 bases at J, with 16 bases in the middle. CDR3 size: 13 residues. Germline V gives CDR1 LGHNA, CDR2 YNFKEQ.